This entry features one TCR beta chain sequence. What it binds is unknown. The Oncomine TCR Beta short-read assay sequenced DNA from cultured CD4+ T cells. Via MiXCR, TCRdb re-called the PCR reads, giving one row per CDR3 protein. The sample records some 18,000 distinct CDR3 sequences, about 60% being singletons. This sample is drawn from a study of vaccination and CD4 T cells after COVID-19. Treatment given: roughly 10-day PBMC culture with coronavirus spike peptide pools or control peptides (ViraFEST assay). ViraFEST relied on peptide pools to expand antigen-specific T cells; the TCRs were sequenced afterward. Half-medium changes with fresh IL-2 medium occurred on days 3 and 7. Study-wide findings and caveats: Spike mono-reactivity was found in 304 of the 307 vaccine-specific clones identified in convalescent patients.

The CDR3 extends over 17 amino acids. The germline V gene has CDR1 SGDLS and CDR2 YYNGEE. V was pared by 3 bases and J by 5 bases, with 23 bases between. This chain uses TRBV9 with TRBJ2-5; D perhaps matches TRBD2 (6 bases). The TCR was taken from a human donor who had recovered from COVID-19. Specimen: CD4+ T cells from blood, cultured in vitro, collected after SARS-CoV-2 vaccination. CDR3 nucleotides: TGTGCCAGCAGCGGCCAGGCCTCACTCGCCCGGGGGGAGACCCAGTACTTC. Its translation is CASSGQASLARGETQYF.